The TCR beta chain under discussion was sequenced for a study of cytomegalovirus exposure and HLA in healthy donors. Whole-study results and caveats: In vitro data verified a few CMV-associated chains as specific for CMV antigens. When analyzed later, the rates of TCR association showed variation by HLA locus, with DRB1 the most and HLA-C the fewest. Cytomegalovirus association was assigned to about 150 TCR beta chains.

Researchers ran the PCR with 60 Vbeta and 13 Jbeta primers. Method: immunoSEQ multiplex PCR; TCRdb's copy keeps in-frame clones and lacks some. The table has about 110,000 clones, approximately 74% seen once. Germline CDR1 reads SNHLY; CDR2 reads FYNNEI. The CDR3 runs 16 residues. V trimming: 0 bases; J trimming: 3 bases; junction bases outside the gene matches: 4. Details on this clone: Its antigen remains unidentified.

Sequencing was carried out using PBMCs. The J gene is TRBJ1-4, the V gene TRBV2; 7 bases map to TRBD1. The sequence derives from a middle-aged woman in good health and CMV-seropositive. CDR3 DNA: TGTGCCAGCAGTGAAGCAGGGGGCCTTTCTAATGAAAAACTGTTTTTT. It is translated as CASSEAGGLSNEKLFF.